Listed below are T cell receptor beta chains from one sample, sequenced in a study of blood T cell repertoires in COVID-19. The method was immunoSEQ multiplex PCR; TCRdb's version includes in-frame clones alone and lacks a portion of them. The table includes roughly 150,000 clones, around nine tenths detected once. The sample taken for sequencing was peripheral blood. The receptors originated from a man aged 50-59 years who had recovered from COVID-19. Each CDR3 is given with its conserved first and last residue. A D gene is named only where the DNA matches it firmly. Some rows have no size entry. The others give once, few or many, or a class for an expanded clone.

TRBJ2-1	NA	TRBV29-1	NA	TGCAGCGTTGAAAGGCAGGGGGGAAATGAGCAGTTCTTC	CSVERQGGNEQFF
TRBJ2-7	few	TRBV18	NA	TGTGCCAGCTCACCAGGAGTTCTGGGCGAGCAGTACTTC	CASSPGVLGEQYF
TRBJ2-7	NA	TRBV7-3	NA	TGTGCCAGCAGCTTAGGGGAGGCTACCCTCTACGAGCAGTACTTC	CASSLGEATLYEQYF
TRBJ2-3	NA	TRBV7-7	NA	TGTGCCAGCAGCTTAGTTTCGGGTGGCACAGATACGCAGTATTTT	CASSLVSGGTDTQYF
TRBJ2-7	NA	TRBV12-1	NA	TGTGCCAGCAGCCTCCCGCACCTTGGACTAGCGGGGGCTACGGACTACGAGCAGTACTTC	CASSLPHLGLAGATDYEQYF
TRBJ2-7	NA	TRBV7-2	TRBD1	TGTGCCAGCAGCTCGTCGACAGGGGGCTACGAGCAGTACTTC	CASSSSTGGYEQYF
TRBJ2-2	NA	TRBV11-2	NA	TGTGCCAGCAGCTTCAGGGTAGGCCGGGAGCTGTTTTTT	CASSFRVGRELFF
TRBJ1-4	NA	TRBV5-1	NA	TGCGCCAGCGGCCGAGGTTCCACGGCTGCTAATGAAAAACTGTTTTTT	CASGRGSTAANEKLFF
TRBJ2-2	NA	TRBV19	TRBD1	TGTGCCAGTAGGGTAGGACAGGCAGCTAACACCGGGGAGCTGTTTTTT	CASRVGQAANTGELFF
TRBJ1-4	NA	TRBV5-3	NA	TGTGCCAGAAGCTTGAGAGGTTTTGGGAAACTGTTTTTT	CARSLRGFGKLFF
TRBJ2-3	NA	TRBV3-1/TRBV3-2	TRBD1	TGTGCCAGCAGCCAAGGGACCGGGACAGGGGGCCTTCTCAGCACAGATACGCAGTATTTT	CASSQGTGTGGLLSTDTQYF
TRBJ1-2	NA	TRBV7-9	NA	TGTGCCAGCAGCTTAGTTCTACGTAACTATGGCTACACCTTC	CASSLVLRNYGYTF
TRBJ2-5	NA	TRBV7-2	NA	TGTGCCAGCAGCTTAGATTGGAGTCAAGAGACCCAGTACTTC	CASSLDWSQETQYF
TRBJ2-5	NA	TRBV7-2	TRBD1	TGTGCCAGCAGCTTAGCGGGGACAGGGGGCAAGAAGACCCAGTACTTC	CASSLAGTGGKKTQYF
TRBJ2-3	NA	TRBV19	TRBD1	TGTGCCAGTAGTAGGGACAGGGCTGGTTCAGATACGCAGTATTTT	CASSRDRAGSDTQYF
TRBJ1-1	NA	TRBV5-8	TRBD1	TGTGCCAGCAGCCAAGGGACAGGGGTTGTCACTGAAGCTTTCTTT	CASSQGTGVVTEAFF
TRBJ1-2	NA	TRBV7-9	NA	TGTGCCAGCAGCTTAGAACAGGCCTATGGCTACACCTTC	CASSLEQAYGYTF
TRBJ2-7	NA	TRBV7-2	NA	TGTGCCAGCAGCTTAGCACAGACCTACGAGCAGTACTTC	CASSLAQTYEQYF
TRBJ2-7	NA	TRBV27	NA	TGTGCCAGCAGTGCGCCCAGGCGAAGAGGGCATTACGAGCAGTACTTC	CASSAPRRRGHYEQYF
TRBJ1-2	NA	TRBV24-1	NA	TGTGCCACCAGTGATTTGCAGGCCGGTGGCTACACCTTC	CATSDLQAGGYTF
TRBJ2-5	NA	TRBV6-1	TRBD2	TGTGCCAGCAGTGAAATGCGGGGGGGCAGGGAGACCCAGTACTTC	CASSEMRGGRETQYF
TRBJ2-6	NA	TRBV7-8	TRBD1	TGTGCCAGCAGCCTCGGACAGGTTCTCTCTGGGGCCAACGTCCTGACTTTC	CASSLGQVLSGANVLTF
TRBJ1-2	NA	TRBV19	TRBD1	TGTGCCAGTAGTATAGCAGGGGGCAGGATCTATGGCTACACCTTC	CASSIAGGRIYGYTF
TRBJ2-7	NA	TRBV11-2	TRBD1	TGTGCCAGCAGTACTGACAGGGGTTACGAGCAGTACTTC	CASSTDRGYEQYF
TRBJ2-7	NA	TRBV7-9	TRBD2	TGTGCCAGCAGCTTTCTAGCGGGGGGGCTGTCCTACGAGCAGTACTTC	CASSFLAGGLSYEQYF
TRBJ1-4	NA	TRBV6-1	TRBD1	TGTGCCAGCAGTGAAGCGCTTCTGGGACAGGGATTTGCAACTAATGAAAAACTGTTTTTT	CASSEALLGQGFATNEKLFF
TRBJ2-7	NA	TRBV7-2	TRBD1	TGTGCCAGCAGCTCCAGACGACAGGGGGCCAACGAGCAGTACTTC	CASSSRRQGANEQYF
TRBJ2-1	NA	TRBV5-1	TRBD1	TGCGCCAGCAGCCGGACAGGGGGAAATGAGCAGTTCTTC	CASSRTGGNEQFF
TRBJ2-2	NA	TRBV11-2	NA	TGTGCCAGCAGCGTAACGAGAAACACCGGGGAGCTGTTTTTT	CASSVTRNTGELFF
TRBJ2-1	once	TRBV7-2	NA	TGTGCCAGCAGCACCCGGCCCCCGGGGTACAATGAGCAGTTCTTC	CASSTRPPGYNEQFF
TRBJ2-7	few	TRBV3-1/TRBV3-2	NA	TGTGCCAGCAGCCAAGGCGCGGAGCAGTACTTC	CASSQGAEQYF
TRBJ2-1	NA	TRBV10-3	TRBD1	TGTGCCATCGCCCTTACAGGGGGCGCCCACAATGAGCAGTTCTTC	CAIALTGGAHNEQFF
TRBJ2-7	NA	TRBV6-5	NA	TGTGCCAGCAGTTACTCTATGGGACTCCGCTCCTACGAGCAGTACTTC	CASSYSMGLRSYEQYF
TRBJ2-7	NA	TRBV29-1	NA	TGCAGCGTTGCCGGGGGTTACGAGCAGTACTTC	CSVAGGYEQYF
TRBJ2-3	NA	TRBV3-1/TRBV3-2	TRBD1	TGTGCCAGCAGCCATCGGGACAGGGGTAAGGCAGATACGCAGTATTTT	CASSHRDRGKADTQYF
TRBJ1-1	NA	TRBV18	NA	TGTGCCAGCTCACCTAGAACAAACAGCCCTTTGAACACTGAAGCTTTCTTT	CASSPRTNSPLNTEAFF
TRBJ1-1	once	TRBV2	NA	TGTGCCAGCAGGGTGGGGGGTGAAGCTTTCTTT	CASRVGGEAFF
TRBJ2-7	once	TRBV7-9	NA	TGTGCCAGCAGCCCCTACAGGGAAATCTCCTACGAGCAGTACTTC	CASSPYREISYEQYF
TRBJ2-7	NA	TRBV5-1	TRBD2	TGCGCCAGCAGCTGGGGTAGCGGGGGCTCCTACGAGCAGTACTTC	CASSWGSGGSYEQYF
TRBJ1-5	NA	TRBV7-2	NA	TGTGCCAGCAGCTTAGAGAGGGGCGAGAGGGGGTCATGGCAGCCCCAGCATTTT	CASSLERGERGSWQPQHF
TRBJ2-7	NA	TRBV5-4	TRBD2	TGTGCCAGCAGCTTCTCTGGGCTAGCGGTCTCCTACGAGCAGTACTTC	CASSFSGLAVSYEQYF
TRBJ1-1	few	TRBV5-5	NA	TGTGCCAGCAGCTTTGGTAGTATTTTAAGGGGCACTGAAGCTTTCTTT	CASSFGSILRGTEAFF